Below, 10 T cell receptor beta chains from the same sample are listed, as sequenced in a study of long-term antiretroviral therapy in people with HIV. Survey level was the resolution at which the v3.0 immunoSEQ assay ran. Profiled with immunoSEQ multiplex PCR; TCRdb holds only in-frame clones, not every one. The repertoire has approximately 26,000 clones, less than 85% of them found once; the top ten carry under 9.5%. The starting material was unsorted PBMCs, obtained 2.3 years after starting antiretroviral therapy. The origin of the receptors is a man aged 40-50 years with HIV.

The chain is built from TRBV7-9 and TRBJ1-4, with a possible D match to TRBD1 (6 bases). The V gene lost 10 bases and the J gene lost 5 bases, with 14 bases spanning the gap. The CDR3 has 13 residues. Germline V gene lookup returns CDR1 SEHNR and CDR2 FQNEAQ (reference sequence). CDR3 coding DNA: TGTGCCATCCTCGACAGGATAAATGAAAAACTGTTTTTT. It specifies CAILDRINEKLFF.

This rearrangement joins TRBV19 to TRBJ2-1; maybe TRBD2 (5 bases). The CDR3 covers 14 residues. Germline V CDR1 and CDR2: LNHDA, SQIVND (reference sequence). Trimming removed 1 base at V and 4 bases at J, with 8 bases between. CDR3 protein: CASSIGTGYNEQFF. DNA for the CDR3: TGTGCCAGTAGTATAGGCACGGGGTACAATGAGCAGTTCTTC.

The genes are TRBV15 and TRBJ2-7; D is uncertain. The V and J ends lost 8 bases and 2 bases respectively, with 13 bases between them. The CDR3 contains 13 residues. CDR1 and CDR2 from the germline V gene are LNHNV and YYDKDF (reference sequence). CDR3 loop: CATSRGQTYEQYF. The DNA of the CDR3 is TGTGCCACCTCGAGAGGTCAAACCTACGAGCAGTACTTC.

V and J are TRBV6-4 and TRBJ1-1; D is uncertain. The CDR3 length is 14 residues. Germline CDR1 and CDR2: MRHNA and SNTAGT. V was clipped by 3 bases and J by 1 base, with 9 bases between them. The CDR3 protein is CASSEGLGNTEAFF. CDR3 DNA: TGTGCCAGCAGTGAAGGCCTCGGGAACACTGAAGCTTTCTTT.

The chain is built from TRBV9 and TRBJ2-4; 8 bases are a match to TRBD2. CDR3 length: 17 residues. V shed 0 bases, J shed 0 bases, and the junction held 5 bases outside the gene matches. Germline CDR1 and CDR2: SGDLS and YYNGEE. CDR3 sequence reads: CASSVDGGELAKNIQYF. CDR3 in DNA: TGTGCCAGCAGCGTAGACGGGGGGGAATTAGCCAAAAACATTCAGTACTTC.

In this sample, this clone turned up once. The V gene is TRBV30, the J gene TRBJ2-3; 7 bases map to TRBD1. CDR1 and CDR2 (germline): GTSNPN, SVGIG (reference sequence). This CDR3 contains 13 residues. Trimming cost V 5 bases and J 6 bases; bases outside gene matches: 8. The CDR3 here is CAWQGVVSDTQYF. CDR3 DNA sequence: TGTGCCTGGCAGGGGGTTGTTAGCGATACGCAGTATTTT.

The CDR3 DNA sequence: TGCAGTGTTAGCAGGGGCTACGAGCAGTACTTC. The encoded protein is CSVSRGYEQYF. V gene TRBV20-1 combines with J gene TRBJ2-5, with a weak D call TRBD1 (6 bases). The end of the DNA aligns better with TRBJ2-7, so the J call may be wrong. CDR1 and CDR2 (germline): DFQATT, SNEGSKA (reference sequence). The CDR3 consists of 11 residues.

As DNA, the CDR3 is TGCGCCAGCGGCGTAGGACAGACCAATCAGCCCCAGCATTTT. It translates to CASGVGQTNQPQHF. This rearrangement joins TRBV10-2 to TRBJ1-5, with D possibly being TRBD1 (6 bases). Trimming removed 8 bases from V and 3 bases from J, with 14 bases in between. CDR3 length equals 14 residues. Germline V CDR1 and CDR2: WSHSY, SAAADI.

The chain's CDR3 is CASSEAGLAGDSYEQYF. The DNA of the CDR3 is TGTGCCAGCAGTGAAGCAGGACTAGCGGGAGACTCCTACGAGCAGTACTTC. The genes are TRBV2 and TRBJ2-7; TRBD2 matches 13 bases. The trim removed 0 bases at V and 0 bases at J, leaving 2 bases unmatched. Germline values: CDR1 SNHLY, CDR2 FYNNEI. This CDR3 contains 17 residues.

The chain couples TRBV5-1 to TRBJ1-1; D remains unclear. Trimming took off 0 bases at V and 1 base at J, with 7 bases between the two ends. The germline CDR1 and CDR2 sequences are SGHRS and YFSETQ. CDR3 length: 14 amino acids. The CDR3 sequence is CASSLEGKNTEAFF. The DNA of the CDR3 is TGCGCCAGCAGCTTGGAGGGAAAGAACACTGAAGCTTTCTTT.